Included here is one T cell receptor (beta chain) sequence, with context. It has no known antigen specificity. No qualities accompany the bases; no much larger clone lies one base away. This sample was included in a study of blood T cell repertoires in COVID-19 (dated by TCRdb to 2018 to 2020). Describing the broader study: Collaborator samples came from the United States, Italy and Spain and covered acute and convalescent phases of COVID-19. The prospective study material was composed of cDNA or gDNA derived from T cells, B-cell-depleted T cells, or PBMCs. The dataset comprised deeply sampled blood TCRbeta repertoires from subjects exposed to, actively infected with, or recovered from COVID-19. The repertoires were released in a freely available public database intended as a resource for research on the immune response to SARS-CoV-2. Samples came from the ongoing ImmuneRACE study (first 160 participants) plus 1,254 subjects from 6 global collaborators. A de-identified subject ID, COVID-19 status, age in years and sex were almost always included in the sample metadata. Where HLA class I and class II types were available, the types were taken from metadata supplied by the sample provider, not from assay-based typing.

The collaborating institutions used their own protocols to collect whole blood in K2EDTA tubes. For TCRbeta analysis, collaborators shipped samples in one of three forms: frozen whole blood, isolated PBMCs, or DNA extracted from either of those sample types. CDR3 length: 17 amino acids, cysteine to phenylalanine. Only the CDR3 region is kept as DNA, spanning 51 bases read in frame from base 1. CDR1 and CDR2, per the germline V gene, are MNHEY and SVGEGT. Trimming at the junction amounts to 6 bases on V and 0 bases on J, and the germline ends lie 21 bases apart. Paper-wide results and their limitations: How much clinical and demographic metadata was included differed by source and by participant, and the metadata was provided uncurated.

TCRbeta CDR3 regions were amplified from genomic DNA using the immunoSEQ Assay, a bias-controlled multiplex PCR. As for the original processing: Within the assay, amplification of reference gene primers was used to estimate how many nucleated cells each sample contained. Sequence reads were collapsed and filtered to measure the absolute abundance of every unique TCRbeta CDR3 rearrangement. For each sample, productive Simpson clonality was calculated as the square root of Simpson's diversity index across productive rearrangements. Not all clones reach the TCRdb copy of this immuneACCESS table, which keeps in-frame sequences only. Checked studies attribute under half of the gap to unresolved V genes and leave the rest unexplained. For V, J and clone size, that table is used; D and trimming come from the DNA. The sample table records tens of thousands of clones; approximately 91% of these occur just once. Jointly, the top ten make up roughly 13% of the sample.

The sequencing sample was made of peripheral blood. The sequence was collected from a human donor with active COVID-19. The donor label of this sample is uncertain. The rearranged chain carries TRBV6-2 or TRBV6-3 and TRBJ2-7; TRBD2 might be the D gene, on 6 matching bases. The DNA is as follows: TGTGCCAGCAGCCGCGACGGGGGAGCCCCCCACTCCTACGAGCAGTACTTC. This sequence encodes CASSRDGGAPHSYEQYF.